This paragraph covers one T cell receptor (beta chain) sequence. At least ten counts were recorded for this clone. Its target antigen remains unknown. The sample holds no much larger clone one base away, and base qualities are not on file. Participants in the prospective study were aged about 18 to 100 years, lived in 20 to 25 United States geographic areas, and enrolled through a virtual design. In the prospective study, participants were assigned to cohorts based on the clinical history participants reported in a screening survey and a study questionnaire. ImmuneRACE Cohort 3 recovered participants were defined by two consecutive negative NP/OP PCR tests, healthcare professional clearance, or symptom resolution. Mobile phlebotomists in the prospective study collected whole blood, serum and a nasopharyngeal or oropharyngeal swab from every participant. Participants in the prospective study had the option to provide additional blood draws and questionnaires over a 2-month period. Before DNA extraction, blood samples from the prospective study were shipped at room temperature or frozen.

The sample belongs to a study of blood T cell repertoires in COVID-19 (dated by TCRdb to the early 2020s). About the full investigation: The collaborator samples originated in the United States, Italy and Spain and spanned the acute and convalescent phases of COVID-19. A freely available public database, intended as a resource for researchers studying the immune response to SARS-CoV-2, is where the repertoires were released. Samples were obtained from the ongoing ImmuneRACE study (first 160 participants) and from over 1,000 subjects provided by 6 global collaborators. The prospective study material was composed of cDNA or gDNA derived from T cells, B-cell-depleted T cells, or PBMCs. Sample metadata almost always included a de-identified subject ID, COVID-19 status, age in years and sex. Where HLA class I and class II types were available, the types were taken from metadata supplied by the sample provider, not from assay-based typing. The dataset comprised deeply sampled blood TCRbeta repertoires from subjects exposed to, actively infected with, or recovered from COVID-19.

The paper's findings and limits, for the study overall: The amount of clinical and demographic metadata varied by source and participant and was provided uncurated.

The immunoSEQ Assay, a bias-controlled multiplex PCR, was used to amplify TCRbeta CDR3 regions from genomic DNA. In the paper's pipeline: The number of nucleated cells in each sample was estimated from the amplification of reference gene primers within the assay. Sequence reads were collapsed and filtered to measure the absolute abundance of every unique TCRbeta CDR3 rearrangement. For each sample, productive Simpson clonality was calculated as the square root of Simpson's diversity index over productive rearrangements. Sourced from immuneACCESS, this table was stored by TCRdb with only in-frame sequences that have V and J called. A share of the clones is absent; for the studies checked, an unresolved V gene accounts for under half, and the remainder has no known explanation. V and J calls plus clone size are reproduced from that table; the DNA served to infer D and trimming. A total of a few hundred thousand clones appear in this sample, 70% to 90% of them only once. Roughly 2% of the sample goes to the ten largest clones.

Source material: PBMCs or T cells enriched from blood (not recorded which). This TCR was sampled from a man aged 30 to 39 who had recovered from COVID-19.

The CDR3 region: CASSPDNYYGYTF. The sequenced DNA is TGTGCCAGCAGTCCCGATAACTACTATGGCTACACCTTC. Recombination connected TRBV6-6 to TRBJ1-2, with no D gene named confidently. At the junction V is shortened by 5 bases and J by 3 bases, with 10 bases in between. For CDR1 and CDR2, the germline V gene (reference sequence) lists MNHNY and SVGAGI. The CDR3 holds 13 amino acids from the cysteine to the phenylalanine. Just CDR3 DNA is preserved here, 39 bases in frame from base 1.